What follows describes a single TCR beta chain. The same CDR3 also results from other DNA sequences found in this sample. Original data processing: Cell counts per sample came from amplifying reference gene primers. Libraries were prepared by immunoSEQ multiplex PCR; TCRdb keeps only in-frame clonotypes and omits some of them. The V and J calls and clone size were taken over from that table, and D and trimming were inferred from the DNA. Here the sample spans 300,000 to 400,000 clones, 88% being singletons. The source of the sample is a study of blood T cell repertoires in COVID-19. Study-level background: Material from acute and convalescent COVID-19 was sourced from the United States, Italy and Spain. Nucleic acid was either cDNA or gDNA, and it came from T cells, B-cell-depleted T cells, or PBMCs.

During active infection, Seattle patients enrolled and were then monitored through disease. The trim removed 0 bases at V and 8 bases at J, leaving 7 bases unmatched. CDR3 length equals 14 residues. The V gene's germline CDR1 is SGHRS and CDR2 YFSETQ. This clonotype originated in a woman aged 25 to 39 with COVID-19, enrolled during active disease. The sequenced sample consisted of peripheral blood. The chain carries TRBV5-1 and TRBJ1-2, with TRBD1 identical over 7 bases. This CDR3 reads CASSLAPTGYGYTF. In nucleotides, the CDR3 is TGCGCCAGCAGCTTGGCCCCGACAGGGTACGGCTACACCTTC.